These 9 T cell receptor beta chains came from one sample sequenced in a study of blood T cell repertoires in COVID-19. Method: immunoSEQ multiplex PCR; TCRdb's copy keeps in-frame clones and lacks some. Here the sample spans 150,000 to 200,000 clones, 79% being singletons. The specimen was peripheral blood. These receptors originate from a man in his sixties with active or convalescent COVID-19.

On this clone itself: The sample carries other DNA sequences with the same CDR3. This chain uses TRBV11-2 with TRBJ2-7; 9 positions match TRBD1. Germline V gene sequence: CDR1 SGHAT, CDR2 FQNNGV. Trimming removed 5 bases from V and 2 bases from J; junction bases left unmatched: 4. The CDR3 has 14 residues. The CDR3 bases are TGTGCCAGCAGCAGCGGGACAGGGCCCTACGAGCAGTACTTC. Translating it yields CASSSGTGPYEQYF.

The CDR3 region is CSVLGLGGKRTLLSYNEQFF. The DNA of the CDR3 is TGCAGCGTTCTGGGACTCGGCGGGAAACGGACCTTACTCTCCTACAATGAGCAGTTCTTC. The chain has TRBV29-1 and TRBJ2-1, with D perhaps matching TRBD2 (6 bases). The CDR3 runs to 20 residues. Germline-derived CDR1 and CDR2 are SQVTM and ANQGSEA. The V end lost 5 bases, the J end lost 0 bases, and 29 bases lay between the germline ends.

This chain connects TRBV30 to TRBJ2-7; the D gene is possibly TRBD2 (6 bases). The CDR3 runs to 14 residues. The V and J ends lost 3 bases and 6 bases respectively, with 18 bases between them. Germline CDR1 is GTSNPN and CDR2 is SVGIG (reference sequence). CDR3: CAWSAKESGVEQYF. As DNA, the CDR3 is TGTGCCTGGAGCGCCAAAGAGTCGGGGGTCGAGCAGTACTTC.

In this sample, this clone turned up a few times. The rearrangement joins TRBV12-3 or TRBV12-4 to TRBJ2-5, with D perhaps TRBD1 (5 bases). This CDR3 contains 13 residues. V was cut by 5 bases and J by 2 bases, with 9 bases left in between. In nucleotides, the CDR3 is TGTGCCAGCAGTCGACAGACTCAAGAGACCCAGTACTTC. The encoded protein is CASSRQTQETQYF.

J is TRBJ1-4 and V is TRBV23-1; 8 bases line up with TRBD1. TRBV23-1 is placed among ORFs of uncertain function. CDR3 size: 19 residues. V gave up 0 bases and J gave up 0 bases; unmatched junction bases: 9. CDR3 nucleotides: TGCGCCAGCAGTCAATCGGCGAGACAGGGGTTTGCAACTAATGAAAAACTGTTTTTT. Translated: CASSQSARQGFATNEKLFF.

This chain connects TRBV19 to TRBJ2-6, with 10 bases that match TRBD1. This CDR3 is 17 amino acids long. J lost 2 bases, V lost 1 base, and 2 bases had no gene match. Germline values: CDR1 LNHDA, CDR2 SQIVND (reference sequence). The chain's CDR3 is CASSIAGQGTGANVLTF. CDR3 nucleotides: TGTGCCAGTAGTATAGCGGGACAGGGGACTGGGGCCAACGTCCTGACTTTC.

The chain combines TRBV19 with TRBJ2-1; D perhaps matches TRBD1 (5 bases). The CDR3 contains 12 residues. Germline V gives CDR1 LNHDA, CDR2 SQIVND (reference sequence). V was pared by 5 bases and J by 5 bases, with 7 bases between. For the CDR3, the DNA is TGTGCCAGTAGTCCCAGGGACAATGAGCAGTTCTTC. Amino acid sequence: CASSPRDNEQFF.

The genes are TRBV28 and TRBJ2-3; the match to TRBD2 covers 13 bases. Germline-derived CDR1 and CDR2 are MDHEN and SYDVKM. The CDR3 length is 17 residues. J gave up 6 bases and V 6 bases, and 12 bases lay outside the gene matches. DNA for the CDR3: TGTGCCAGCAGGGGTTTACTAGCGGGAGGGCCAGCGGATACGCAGTATTTT. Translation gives CASRGLLAGGPADTQYF.

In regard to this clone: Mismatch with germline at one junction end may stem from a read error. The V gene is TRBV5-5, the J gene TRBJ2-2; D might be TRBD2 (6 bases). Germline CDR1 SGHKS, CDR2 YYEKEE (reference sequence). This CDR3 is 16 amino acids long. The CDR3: CASSLGIGRGTGELFF. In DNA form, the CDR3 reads TGTGCCAGCAGCTTGGGAATAGGGCGGGGAACCGGGGAGCTATTTTTT.